The next 7 T cell receptor beta chains were all read from a single sample in a study of tumor-infiltrating lymphocytes in primary liver carcinoma. Total RNA amounting to 500 ng was the source from which TCR beta cDNA was made with a constant-region primer. Slightly modified ARM-PCR with three nested multiplex PCR rounds yielded TCR beta libraries. Investigators reported that the first two PCR rounds, at 10 cycles each, used TRBV1-TRBV30 forward primers with a C-beta reverse primer. MiXCR, run by TCRdb on the multiplex PCR reads, gives a single entry per CDR3 protein. In the table there are 190,000 or so distinct CDR3 sequences, 65% of which are singletons. Germline DNA was also extracted, with blood RNA taken from unsorted whole blood. Sequenced sample: peripheral blood. These receptor sequences come from a woman aged 60 to 75 with primary liver carcinoma and hepatitis B virus infection.

This clonotype was counted at least ten times. This sequence joins TRBV30 and TRBJ1-2; D gene uncertain. The ends were cut back, 2 bases at V and 1 base at J, with 5 bases in the middle. Germline V CDR1 and CDR2: GTSNPN, SVGIG (reference sequence). The CDR3 runs to 12 residues. The DNA of the CDR3 is TGTGCCTGGAGTATGGGTAACTATGGCTACACCTTC. This encodes CAWSMGNYGYTF.

With respect to this clonotype: A read error may be the cause here, since a much bigger clone is one base away. The V gene is TRBV6-2 or TRBV6-3, the J gene TRBJ2-7, with D uncertain. Germline CDR1 and CDR2: MNHEY and SVGEGT. The V end was cut by 5 bases, the J end by 3 bases, with 14 bases between. This CDR3 has 14 amino acids. CDR3 sequence reads: CASSASRPRYEQYF. CDR3 in DNA: TGTGCCAGCAGTGCAAGCAGGCCCCGCTACGAGCAGTACTTC.

Of note for this clonotype: Given the absence of the conserved phenylalanine or tryptophan at the CDR3 end, a read error is likely. This chain connects TRBV19 to TRBJ1-5; 11 bases align to TRBD1. The germline CDR1 and CDR2 sequences are LNHDA and SQIVND (reference sequence). The CDR3 has 14 residues. The CDR3 nucleotides read TGTACCAGTAGTATGGGGACAGGGGGACAGCCCCAGCATATT. This sequence encodes CTSSMGTGGQPQHI.

This clonotype turned up a few times. Mismatch with germline at one junction end may stem from a read error. The chain has TRBV12-3 or TRBV12-4 and TRBJ2-3, with 9 bases matching TRBD2. This CDR3 is built from 17 residues. Written as DNA, the CDR3 is TGTGCCAGTAGTAGCCCGGTTGCGGGAGGGCGAGCAGATGCGCAGTATTTT. Translated: CASSSPVAGGRADAQYF.

The chain has TRBV12-3 or TRBV12-4 and TRBJ2-2, with 13 bases aligning to TRBD2. The CDR3 extends over 19 amino acids. Unmatched junction bases numbered 14, after V lost 9 bases and J lost 1 base. The chain's CDR3 is CASSTRVGLAGKNTGELFF. CDR3 bases: TGTGCCAGTAGTACTCGGGTGGGACTAGCGGGAAAGAACACCGGGGAGCTGTTTTTT.

For this clonotype: The junction differs from germline at one of its ends, possibly a read error. The chain combines TRBV4-1 with TRBJ2-3; D is possibly TRBD2 (6 bases). Germline CDR1 MGHRA, CDR2 YSYEKL. The CDR3 spans 19 residues. The DNA of the CDR3 is TGCGCCAGCAGCCAAGATCCCGGCGCTAGCGATTCGAGCACAGATATGCAGTATTTT. Its translation: CASSQDPGASDSSTDMQYF.

A remark on this clonotype: Given a much more abundant clone one base away, this may be a read error. The chain combines TRBV5-4 with TRBJ2-1; D is possibly TRBD2 (5 bases). This CDR3 is built from 13 residues. The germline gives CDR1 SGHNT, CDR2 YYREEE (reference sequence). CDR3 sequence (DNA): TGTGTCAGCACCGGGGAGTCCTACAATGAGCAGTTCTTC. Protein: CVSTGESYNEQFF. Filled out from reference TRBV5-4 and TRBJ2-1, the complete variable domain reads ETGVTQSPTHLIKTRGQQVTLRCSSQSGHNTVSWYQQALGQGPQFIFQYYREEENGRGNFPPRFSGLQFPNYSSELNVNALELDDSALYLCVSTGESYNEQFFGPGTRLTVL.